Listed here is a single T cell receptor (beta chain). The record originates from a study of T cell responses to AZD1222 COVID-19 vaccine. V was clipped by 4 bases and J by 6 bases, with 19 bases between them. Germline CDR1 and CDR2: SGHVS and FQNEAQ. The length of the CDR3 is 16 residues. The repertoire was sequenced with immunoSEQ multiplex PCR; TCRdb's copy has only in-frame clones and lacks some. The repertoire has under 150,000 clones, 93% of them found once; the top ten carry approximately 5%. Sequences were derived from peripheral blood, sampled on day 0 of AZD1222 vaccination. This receptor was identified in an adult in good health. The rearrangement joins TRBV7-8 to TRBJ1-5; perhaps TRBD1 as D (6 bases). CDR3 in amino acids: CASSSRAPQGSQPQHF. CDR3 nucleotides: TGTGCCAGCAGCTCCCGGGCCCCACAGGGAAGTCAGCCCCAGCATTTT.